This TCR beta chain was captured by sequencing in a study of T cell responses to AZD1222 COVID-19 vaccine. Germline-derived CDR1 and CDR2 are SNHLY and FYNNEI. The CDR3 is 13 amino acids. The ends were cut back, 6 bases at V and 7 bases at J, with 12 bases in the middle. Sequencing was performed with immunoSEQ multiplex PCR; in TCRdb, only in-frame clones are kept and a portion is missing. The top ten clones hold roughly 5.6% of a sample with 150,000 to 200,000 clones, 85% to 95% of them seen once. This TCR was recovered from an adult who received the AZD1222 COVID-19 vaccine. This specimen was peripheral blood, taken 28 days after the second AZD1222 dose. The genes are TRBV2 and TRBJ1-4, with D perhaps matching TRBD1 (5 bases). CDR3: CASSPGHGEKLFF. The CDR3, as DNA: TGTGCCAGCAGCCCCGGACATGGTGAAAAACTGTTTTTT. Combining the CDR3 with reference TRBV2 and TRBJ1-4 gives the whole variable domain EPEVTQTPSHQVTQMGQEVILRCVPISNHLYFYWYRQILGQKVEFLVSFYNNEISEKSEIFDDQFSVERPDGSNFTLKIRSTKLEDSAMYFCASSPGHGEKLFFGSGTQLSVL.